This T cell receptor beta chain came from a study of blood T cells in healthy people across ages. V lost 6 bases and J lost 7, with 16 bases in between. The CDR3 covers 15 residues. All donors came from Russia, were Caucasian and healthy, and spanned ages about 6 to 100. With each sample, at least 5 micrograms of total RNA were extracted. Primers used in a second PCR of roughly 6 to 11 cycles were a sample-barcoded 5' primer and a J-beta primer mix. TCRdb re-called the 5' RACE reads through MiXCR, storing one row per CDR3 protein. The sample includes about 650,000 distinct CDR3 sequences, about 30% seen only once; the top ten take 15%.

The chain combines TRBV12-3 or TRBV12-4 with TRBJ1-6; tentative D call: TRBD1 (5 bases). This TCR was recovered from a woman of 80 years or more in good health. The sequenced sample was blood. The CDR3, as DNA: TGTGCCAGCAGAAACCGACGGGGGGTGAATTCACCCCTCCACTTT. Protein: CASRNRRGVNSPLHF.